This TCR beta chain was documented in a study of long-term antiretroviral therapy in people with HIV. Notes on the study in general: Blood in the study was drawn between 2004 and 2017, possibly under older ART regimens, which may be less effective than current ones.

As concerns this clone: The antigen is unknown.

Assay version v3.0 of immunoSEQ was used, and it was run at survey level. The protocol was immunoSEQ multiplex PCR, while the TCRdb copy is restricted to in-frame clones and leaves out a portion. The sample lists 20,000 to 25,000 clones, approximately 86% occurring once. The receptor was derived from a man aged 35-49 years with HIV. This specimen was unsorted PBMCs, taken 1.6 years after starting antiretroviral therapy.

The CDR3 bases are TGTGCCAGCAGTTTATCGGCAGGGGGCGAACTAGATACGCAGTATTTT. This gives the protein CASSLSAGGELDTQYF. The rearrangement links TRBV27 to TRBJ2-3; the match to TRBD1 covers 8 bases. CDR3 length equals 16 residues. From germline, CDR1 is MNHEY and CDR2 SMNVEV (reference sequence). The trim removed 0 bases at V and 5 bases at J, leaving 7 bases unmatched.